The source of this T cell receptor (beta chain) is a study of regulatory T cells in long-lasting Graves disease. General study points: Persistent Graves' cases showed lower TCR diversity than newly diagnosed cases.

This clonotype was observed at least ten times. The antigen remains unidentified. Time point denoted: newly diagnosed GD, antithyroid drugs for less than 3 months. Construction of the TCR library relied on RNA isolated from PBMCs. TCR beta libraries were built with iRepertoire HTBI primers and Arm-PCR of CDR3 regions. TCRdb fed the multiplex PCR reads into MiXCR, producing one record per CDR3 protein. The profile covers some 410,000 distinct CDR3 sequences, with 15% to 20% appearing a single time and about 10% taken by the ten largest. This same sample was also taken into another study, of T cells in Graves' hyperthyroidism and ophthalmopathy. According to that study: The HTBI primer set was used in a first-round RT-PCR of the TCR CDR3. Most clonotypes expanded in the thyroid (above 0.001) were also present in blood. Stable hyperthyroidism and ophthalmopathy were separated using 13 V-J signatures.

The receptor was derived from a woman aged 25 to 39 with Graves disease. The input for sequencing was peripheral blood mononuclear cells (PBMCs), taken at new diagnosis, from a patient treated with antithyroid drugs.

CDR3 DNA: TGTGCCAGCAGTTTAGACAGGGAGCTGGGTCAATACCGACCAAGAGAGACCCAGTACTTC. It is translated as CASSLDRELGQYRPRETQYF. The gene calls are TRBV28 and TRBJ2-5, with TRBD1 identical over 7 bases. J lost 4 bases, V lost 2 bases, and 22 bases had no gene match. Germline loops: CDR1 MDHEN, CDR2 SYDVKM. CDR3 size: 20 residues.